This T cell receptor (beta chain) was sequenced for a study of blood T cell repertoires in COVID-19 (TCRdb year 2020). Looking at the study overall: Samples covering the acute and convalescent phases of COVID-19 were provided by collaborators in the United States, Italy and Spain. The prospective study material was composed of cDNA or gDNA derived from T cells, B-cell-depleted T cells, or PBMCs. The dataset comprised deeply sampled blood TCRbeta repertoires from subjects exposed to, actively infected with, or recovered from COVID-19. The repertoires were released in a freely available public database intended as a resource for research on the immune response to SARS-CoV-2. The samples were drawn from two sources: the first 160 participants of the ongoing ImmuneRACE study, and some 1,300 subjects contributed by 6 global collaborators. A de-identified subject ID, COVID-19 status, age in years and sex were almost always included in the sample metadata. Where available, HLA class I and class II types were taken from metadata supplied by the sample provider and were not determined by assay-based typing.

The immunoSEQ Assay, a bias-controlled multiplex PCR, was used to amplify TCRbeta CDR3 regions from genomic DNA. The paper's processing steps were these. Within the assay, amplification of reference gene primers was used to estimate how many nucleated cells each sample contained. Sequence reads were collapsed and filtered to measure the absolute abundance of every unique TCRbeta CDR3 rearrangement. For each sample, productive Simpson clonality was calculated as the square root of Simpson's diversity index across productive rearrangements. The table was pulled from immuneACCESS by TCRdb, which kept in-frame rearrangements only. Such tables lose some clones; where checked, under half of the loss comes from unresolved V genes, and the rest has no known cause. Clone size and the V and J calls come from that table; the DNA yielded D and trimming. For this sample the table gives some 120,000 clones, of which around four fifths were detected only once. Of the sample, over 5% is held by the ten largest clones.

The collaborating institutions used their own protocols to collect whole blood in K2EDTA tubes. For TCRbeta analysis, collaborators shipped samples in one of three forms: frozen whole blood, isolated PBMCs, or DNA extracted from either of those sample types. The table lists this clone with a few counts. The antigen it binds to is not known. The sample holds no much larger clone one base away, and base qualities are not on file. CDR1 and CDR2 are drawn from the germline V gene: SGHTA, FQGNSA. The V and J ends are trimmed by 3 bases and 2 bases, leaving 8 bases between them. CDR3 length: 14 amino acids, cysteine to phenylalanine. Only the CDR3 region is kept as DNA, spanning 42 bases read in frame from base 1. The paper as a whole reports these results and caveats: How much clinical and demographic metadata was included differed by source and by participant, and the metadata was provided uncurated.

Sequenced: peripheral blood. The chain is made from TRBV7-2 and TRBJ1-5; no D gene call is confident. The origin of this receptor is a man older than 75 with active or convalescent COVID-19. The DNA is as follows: TGTGCCAGCAGCTTTAGCGGGGGCAATCAGCCCCAGCATTTT. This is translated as CASSFSGGNQPQHF. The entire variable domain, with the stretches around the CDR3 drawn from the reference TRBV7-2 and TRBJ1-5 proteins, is GAGVSQSPSNKVTEKGKDVELRCDPISGHTALYWYRQSLGQGLEFLIYFQGNSAPDKSGLPSDRFSAERTGGSVSTLTIQRTQQEDSAVYLCASSFSGGNQPQHFGDGTRLSIL.